The present T cell receptor beta chain was sequenced within a study of T cell responses to AZD1222 COVID-19 vaccine. General study points: Donors were mostly white British, more females; clonal diversity possibly underestimated. Unmutated regions of variants are reportedly targeted by nearly half of spike-specific TCRs.

The CDR3 runs 16 residues. J gave up 3 bases and V 1 base, and 6 bases lay outside the gene matches. Per germline, CDR1 SGHVS and CDR2 FNYEAQ. Details on this clone: What it binds is unknown.

Profiled with immunoSEQ multiplex PCR; TCRdb holds only in-frame clones, not every one. The sample yields about 160,000 clones, 94% seen once. The chain links TRBV7-6 to TRBJ2-3; 8 bases line up with TRBD2. This TCR was sampled from an adult in good health. The sample was peripheral blood, taken on day 0 of AZD1222 vaccination. CDR3 region: CASSLESGGRTDTQYF. The CDR3 DNA reads TGTGCCAGCAGCTTAGAGTCGGGGGGGCGGACAGATACGCAGTATTTT. The full variable domain, in which reference TRBV7-6 and TRBJ2-3 provide the parts outside the CDR3, is GAGVSQSPRYKVTKRGQDVALRCDPISGHVSLYWYRQALGQGPEFLTYFNYEAQQDKSGLPNDRFSAERPEGSISTLTIQRTEQRDSAMYRCASSLESGGRTDTQYFGPGTRLTVL.